The text below deals with one T cell receptor beta chain. What it binds is not known. A second PCR, run for 7 to 11 cycles, used a sample-barcoded 5' primer plus a J-beta primer mix. Every cDNA molecule carried a tag from a template-switch adaptor bearing 12 random nucleotides. MiXCR was run by TCRdb on the 5' RACE reads, yielding one entry per CDR3 protein. The sample has about 570,000 distinct CDR3 sequences, 27% seen once. The source of the sample is a study of blood T cells in healthy people across ages. Looking at the study overall: Capture via template switching afforded approximately one barcoded beta molecule per two T cells. Study-level points and caveats: One million T cells yielded diversity estimates that were considered underestimates. Older age went with lower TCR beta diversity per million T cells, in a roughly linear way.

The CDR3 extends over 14 amino acids. After removal of 6 bases from V and 8 bases from J, the junction contained 11 bases not matched to a gene. Germline assignment: CDR1 MNHEY and CDR2 SVGEGT. This chain joins TRBV6-2 or TRBV6-3 and TRBJ1-2, with 8 bases identical to TRBD1. The sequence derives from a woman in her 70s in good health. The material sequenced was blood. In nucleotides, the CDR3 is TGTGCCAGCAGCGGACAGGGAGTAACTATAGGCTACACCTTC. Encoded protein: CASSGQGVTIGYTF.